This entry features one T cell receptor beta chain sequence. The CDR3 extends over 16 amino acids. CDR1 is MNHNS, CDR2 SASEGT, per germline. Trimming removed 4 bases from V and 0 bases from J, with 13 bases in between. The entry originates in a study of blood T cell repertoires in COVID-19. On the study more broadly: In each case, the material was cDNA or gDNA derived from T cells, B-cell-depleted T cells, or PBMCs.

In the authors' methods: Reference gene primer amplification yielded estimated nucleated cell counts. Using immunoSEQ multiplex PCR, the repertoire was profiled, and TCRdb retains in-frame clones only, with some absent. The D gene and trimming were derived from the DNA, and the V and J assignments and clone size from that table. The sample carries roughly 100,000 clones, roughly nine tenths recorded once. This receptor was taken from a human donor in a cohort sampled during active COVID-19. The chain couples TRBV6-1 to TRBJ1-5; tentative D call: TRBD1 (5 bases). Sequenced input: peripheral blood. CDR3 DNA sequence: TGTGCCAGCAGTGGAATGCAGGGTTATAGCAATCAGCCCCAGCATTTT. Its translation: CASSGMQGYSNQPQHF.